The clone carrying this T cell receptor (beta chain) appeared a single time. The antigen is undetermined. Germline values: CDR1 MNHNS, CDR2 SASEGT. After removal of 10 bases from V and 6 bases from J, the junction contained 9 bases not matched to a gene. The CDR3 consists of 13 residues. This record comes from a study of OX40 agonist ivuxolimab in advanced cancers. In the study overall: At 0.01 to 10 mg/kg, ivuxolimab was administered intravenously to patients every 2 weeks. Males comprised 70% to 90% of the group, whose mean age was around 62 years (range 23 to 79). Study observations and caveats: At doses 0.1 to 3.0 mg/kg, CD4+ and CD8+ clones expanded. CD4+ T cells averaged fewer expanded clones than CD8+ T cells.

The data were produced by immunoSEQ multiplex PCR, yet TCRdb's version contains in-frame clones alone and is incomplete. The sample has fewer than 30,000 clones; around 73% are singletons. The sample here was CD4+ or CD8+ T cells sorted from blood, taken in a trial of the OX40 agonist ivuxolimab. This sequence joins TRBV6-1 and TRBJ2-3, with 8 bases that match TRBD2. The TCR comes from an adult with an advanced solid tumor such as melanoma, head and neck, liver or kidney cancer. CDR3 sequence: CATLAGGVDTQYF. The DNA of the CDR3 is TGTGCCACCCTGGCGGGGGGCGTCGATACGCAGTATTTT.